This TCR beta chain comes out of a study of T-cell memory formation after mild COVID-19. Study findings and constraints: Within pre-infection memory, some responding clones were found, suggesting cross-reactive memory joined. What remained unconfirmed was the SARS-CoV-2 specificity of second-wave clones peaking on day 37.

MiXCR, run by TCRdb on the 5' RACE reads, gives a single entry per CDR3 protein. The table includes about 160,000 distinct CDR3 sequences, 31% detected once. In the case of this clonotype: As yet, its antigen is unknown.

Sequencing was done on a sample of PBMCs or a T cell subset sorted from them (not recorded which). The sequence was collected from an adult woman who had mild COVID-19 (a few samples of this study predate the infection). Cell type and time point are not known.

The CDR3 DNA sequence: TGTGCCAGTAGCCAGACAGTTGGCGGTGAAGCTTTCTTT. Its protein is CASSQTVGGEAFF. The chain recombines TRBV19 with TRBJ1-1; tentatively, D is TRBD1 (5 bases). The ends were cut back, 6 bases at V and 7 bases at J, with 15 bases in the middle. Germline V gene sequence: CDR1 LNHDA, CDR2 SQIVND (reference sequence). There are 13 residues in the CDR3.